This TCR beta chain was found in a study of cytomegalovirus exposure and HLA in healthy donors. The overall study: About 80 million unique TCRs from HLA-typed donors made up an early data release. Study results and caveats: As a later analysis revealed, the rate of TCR association differed by HLA locus, with DRB1 most and HLA-C fewest. It was likely that a cluster of highly shared sequence variants was a sequencing artifact. Most TCR beta V segments were productive about 87% or about 30% of the time in an earlier analysis.

Vbeta (60) and Jbeta (13) primers were used in the PCR. Generated by immunoSEQ multiplex PCR, the TCRdb table keeps only in-frame clones and is missing some. The table has some 120,000 clones, around 72% seen once; the top ten hold approximately 9.1%. As for this clone: Its antigen is undetermined.

Germline CDR1 MNHEY, CDR2 SVGAGI. V trimming: 6 bases; J trimming: 8 bases; junction bases outside the gene matches: 5. The CDR3 has 14 residues. The chain recombines TRBV6-5 with TRBJ1-6; TRBD1 aligns across 9 bases. Sequencing was done on a sample of PBMCs. The sequence was obtained from a woman between 45 and 65 years old in good health and CMV-seropositive. For the CDR3, the DNA is TGTGCCAGCAGGCGACAGGGGGTTTATTCACCCCTCCACTTT. Translated, it gives CASRRQGVYSPLHF.